This T cell receptor beta chain emerged from a study of T cell responses to AZD1222 COVID-19 vaccine. General study findings and limits: As reported, nearly half of all spike-specific TCRs target variant regions that are unmutated. No repertoire was sampled before or during the peak T cell response, only after it.

Sequenced by immunoSEQ multiplex PCR; TCRdb stores in-frame clones only, minus some. Seen here are 65,000 to 100,000 clones, more than 70% observed once, and the top ten hold about 20%. This clone has just a few counts. The target antigen is unknown. CDR1 is SEHNR and CDR2 is FQNEAQ in the germline V gene (reference sequence). With 4 bases clipped from V and 2 bases from J, the junction kept 10 bases outside the gene matches. The CDR3 runs 16 residues. This clonotype originated in an adult in good health. This material consisted of peripheral blood, taken on day 0 of AZD1222 vaccination. The chain recombines TRBV7-9 with TRBJ2-7; 8 nucleotides line up with TRBD2. CDR3 sequence (DNA): TGTGCCAGCAGCTCACAGACTAGCGTGCTACCCTACGAGCAGTACTTC. Its translation: CASSSQTSVLPYEQYF.